This TCR beta chain derives from a study of blood T cell repertoires in COVID-19. Source study methods: Amplification of reference gene primers was used by the study to estimate nucleated cell counts. Only in-frame clones appear in the TCRdb table, and some are missing; sequencing was by immunoSEQ multiplex PCR. That table supplies the V and J calls and clone size; D and trimming were determined from the DNA. Of approximately 250,000 clones in the sample, 85% to 95% were seen once. Participants reported their clinical history, and cohort assignment relied on those reports. Source material: PBMCs or T cells enriched from blood (not recorded which). The receptor comes from a man aged 35 to 55 who had been exposed to COVID-19.

DNA of the CDR3: TGTGCCAGCAGCTCACCGAACCTTGACAGGGTGGAGAAGACCCAGTACTTC. Translation gives CASSSPNLDRVEKTQYF. The chain links TRBV7-9 to TRBJ2-5; 7 nucleotides match TRBD1. V dropped 4 bases and J dropped 6; count of bases not matched to a gene: 17. CDR1 SEHNR and CDR2 FQNEAQ come from the germline V gene (reference sequence). The CDR3 is made up of 17 amino acids.